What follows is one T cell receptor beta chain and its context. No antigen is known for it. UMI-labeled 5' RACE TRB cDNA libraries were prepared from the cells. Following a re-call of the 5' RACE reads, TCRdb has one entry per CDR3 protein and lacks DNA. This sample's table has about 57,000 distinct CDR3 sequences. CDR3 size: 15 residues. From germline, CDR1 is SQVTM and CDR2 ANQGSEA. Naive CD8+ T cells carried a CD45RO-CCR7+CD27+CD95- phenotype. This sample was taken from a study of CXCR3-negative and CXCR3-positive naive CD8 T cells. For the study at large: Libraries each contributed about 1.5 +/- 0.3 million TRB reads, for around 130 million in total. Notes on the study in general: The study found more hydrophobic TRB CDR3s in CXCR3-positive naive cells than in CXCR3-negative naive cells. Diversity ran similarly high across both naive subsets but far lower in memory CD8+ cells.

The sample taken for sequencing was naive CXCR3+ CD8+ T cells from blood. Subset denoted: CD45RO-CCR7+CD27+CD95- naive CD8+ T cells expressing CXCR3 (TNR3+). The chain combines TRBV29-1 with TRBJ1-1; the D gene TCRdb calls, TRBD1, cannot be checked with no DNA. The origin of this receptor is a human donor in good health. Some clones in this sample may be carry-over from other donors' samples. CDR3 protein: CSVERWDQGGTEAFF. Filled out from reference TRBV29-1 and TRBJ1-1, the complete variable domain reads SAVISQKPSRDICQRGTSLTIQCQVDSQVTMMFWYRQQPGQSLTLIATANQGSEATYESGFVIDKFPISRPNLTFSTLTVSNMSPEDSSIYLCSVERWDQGGTEAFFGQGTRLTVV.